The 2 T cell receptor beta chains presented below share a single source sample, sequenced in a study of shared clonotypes between healthy human individuals. The method was immunoSEQ multiplex PCR; TCRdb's version includes in-frame clones alone and lacks a portion of them. The table shows 2 million to 2.5 million clones, with 85% to 95% occurring only once. Sequencing input: naive CD4+ T cells sorted from blood. Described subset: CD45RA+ positively selected. Receptors originate from a young man in good health.

This chain links TRBV6-6 with TRBJ2-1; 8 bases line up with TRBD2. CDR1 is MNHNY and CDR2 is SVGAGI in the germline V gene (reference sequence). V lost 7 bases, J lost 9 bases, and 8 bases stayed unmatched. The CDR3 totals 13 residues. The CDR3 spells CASKPGGVAEQFF. CDR3 nucleotides: TGTGCCAGCAAACCGGGAGGGGTCGCTGAGCAGTTCTTC.

The rearrangement joins TRBV7-8 to TRBJ1-4; D is unclear. This CDR3 contains 12 residues. CDR1 and CDR2 (germline): SGHVS, FQNEAQ. The V gene lost 8 bases and the J gene lost 7 bases, with 11 bases spanning the gap. CDR3 amino acids: CASGRYGEKLFF. CDR3 nucleotide sequence: TGTGCCAGCGGAAGGTACGGTGAAAAACTGTTTTTT.